The 29 T cell receptor beta chains in this list originate from one sample, sequenced in a study of blood T cells in healthy people across ages. The use of a sample-barcoded 5' primer and a J-beta primer mix characterized a second PCR of about 7 to 12 cycles. TCRdb reanalysed the 5' RACE reads using MiXCR and keeps one entry per CDR3 protein. This sample yields about 680,000 distinct CDR3 sequences, of which around 45% are seen a single time; under 35% belongs to the top ten. The sequencing sample was made of blood. These receptors all come from a woman aged 55-69 years in good health.

The table lists this clonotype with a count of one. V gene TRBV28 combines with J gene TRBJ2-1; D unclear. Germline V gene sequence: CDR1 MDHEN, CDR2 SYDVKM. The ends were cut back, 4 bases at V and 10 bases at J, with 14 bases in the middle. This CDR3 is built from 13 residues. CDR3 coding DNA: TGTGCCAGCAGTTCGGTCCTGGCTGCCGAGCAGTTCTTC. Protein: CASSSVLAAEQFF.

The chain joins TRBV28 to TRBJ2-5; 10 bases map to TRBD1. TRBJ2-7 matches the DNA end more closely, so the J call is doubtful. The CDR3 consists of 16 residues. CDR1 MDHEN and CDR2 SYDVKM come from the germline V gene. CDR3 protein: CASSTQGDRGFYEQYF. The CDR3 DNA reads TGTGCCAGCAGTACCCAGGGGGACAGGGGTTTCTACGAGCAGTACTTC.

This clonotype was detected only once. This chain joins TRBV28 and TRBJ2-3; 8 bases agree with TRBD2. With V trimmed by 5 bases and J by 3 bases, 10 bases remained unmatched. Germline V gene lookup returns CDR1 MDHEN and CDR2 SYDVKM. The CDR3 runs to 16 residues. The CDR3 region has the DNA TGTGCCAGCAGTCCCAGGTTGCGGGAGGTGACAGATACGCAGTATTTT. This encodes CASSPRLREVTDTQYF.

This chain links TRBV7-9 with TRBJ1-1, with D possibly TRBD1 on 5 matching bases. V was cut by 0 bases and J by 11 bases, with 22 bases left in between. Germline CDR1 is SEHNR and CDR2 is FQNEAQ (reference sequence). This CDR3 comprises 16 residues. The CDR3 DNA reads as TGTGCCAGCAGCTTAGCGTCCGGGCTAGGACTTGGGACGGCTTTCTTT. Amino acids: CASSLASGLGLGTAFF.

The sample holds a few counts of this clonotype. This rearrangement joins TRBV9 to TRBJ1-1, with TRBD1 as a possible D gene (6 bases). The CDR3 is 14 residues long. Germline V CDR1 and CDR2: SGDLS, YYNGEE. V lost 3 bases and J 2 bases, leaving 11 bases between the germline ends. The CDR3 loop is CASSGGQTNTEAFF. The CDR3 region has the DNA TGTGCCAGCAGCGGGGGACAAACCAACACTGAAGCTTTCTTT.

The rearrangement joins TRBV2 to TRBJ2-4; TRBD2 might be the D (6 bases). The J call may be in error: the DNA end matches TRBJ2-7 better. The CDR3 covers 12 residues. Germline CDR1 reads SNHLY; CDR2 reads FYNNEI. CDR3 region: CASVPGAYEQYF. The CDR3 nucleotides read TGTGCCAGCGTTCCGGGAGCCTACGAGCAGTACTTC.

This clonotype has a handful of counts. The chain is built from TRBV20-1 and TRBJ2-2; D not resolved. CDR1 is DFQATT and CDR2 is SNEGSKA in the germline V gene (reference sequence). The CDR3 is 15 amino acids. Trimming took off 4 bases at V and 1 base at J, with 13 bases between the two ends. CDR3 in DNA: TGCAGTGCTATGGGTGCGGAAAAGAACACCGGGGAGCTGTTTTTT. Residues: CSAMGAEKNTGELFF.

The chain couples TRBV6-2 or TRBV6-3 to TRBJ2-1; no clear D gene. The CDR3 totals 14 residues. Trimming removed 6 bases at V and 4 bases at J, with 13 bases between. Per germline, CDR1 MNHEY and CDR2 SVGEGT. Written as DNA, the CDR3 is TGTGCCAGCAGCGAGATCTCGGATTACAATGAGCAGTTCTTC. This sequence encodes CASSEISDYNEQFF.

V is TRBV13 and J is TRBJ2-3, with D uncertain. V gave up 3 bases and J gave up 6 bases, with 7 bases separating them. CDR3 length: 12 residues. Germline loops: CDR1 PRHDT, CDR2 FYEKMQ (reference sequence). CDR3 in DNA: TGTGCCAGCAGCTTCAGGTCTGATACGCAGTATTTT. It yields the protein CASSFRSDTQYF.

This clonotype was detected ten times or more. The chain recombines TRBV10-3 with TRBJ2-1; 9 bases are shared with TRBD1. V lost 5 bases to trimming and J lost 4 bases; unmatched junction nucleotides: 21. Germline loops: CDR1 ENHRY, CDR2 SYGVKD. The CDR3 has 20 amino acids. CDR3 residues: CAISQNVPGQGTSEYNEQFF. CDR3 coding DNA: TGTGCCATCAGTCAAAACGTCCCGGGACAGGGAACTAGCGAATACAATGAGCAGTTCTTC.

The rearrangement uses TRBV6-1 and TRBJ1-4; D possibly corresponds to TRBD1 (6 bases). The V end lost 2 bases, the J end lost 4 bases, and 8 bases lay between the germline ends. The CDR3 contains 14 residues. CDR1 is MNHNS and CDR2 is SASEGT in the germline V gene. Here the CDR3 reads CASSERTDNEKLFF. In DNA, the CDR3 is TGTGCCAGCAGTGAAAGGACAGATAATGAAAAACTGTTTTTT.

The chain joins TRBV12-3 or TRBV12-4 to TRBJ2-5, with 10 positions matching TRBD2. The CDR3 is made up of 17 amino acids. Losses at the gene ends were 3 bases for V and 2 bases for J; bases not matched to a gene: 9. The CDR3 reads CASSFLIAGGYQETQYF. CDR3 sequence (DNA): TGTGCCAGCAGTTTTTTGATAGCGGGAGGATATCAAGAGACCCAGTACTTC.

The J gene is TRBJ1-1, the V gene TRBV29-1, with no clear D. Trimming took off 4 bases at V and 5 bases at J, with 11 bases between the two ends. Germline V gene lookup returns CDR1 SQVTM and CDR2 ANQGSEA. The CDR3 spans 12 residues. The CDR3, as DNA: TGCAGCGTTGGGGCAGGACGGACTGAAGCTTTCTTT. It translates to CSVGAGRTEAFF.

DNA of the CDR3: TGTGCCAGCATCGGACTAGCGGGAGTAGAGACCCAGTACTTC. This translates into CASIGLAGVETQYF. V is TRBV28 and J is TRBJ2-5; TRBD2 aligns across 13 bases. Trimming took 7 bases from V and 4 from J; bases not matched to a gene: 3. Germline V gene data show CDR1 as MDHEN and CDR2 as SYDVKM. The CDR3 length is 14 residues.

J is TRBJ2-3 and V is TRBV10-3, with 8 positions matching TRBD2. The germline CDR1 and CDR2 sequences are ENHRY and SYGVKD. This CDR3 is 17 amino acids long. Trimming took 2 bases from V and 2 from J; bases not matched to a gene: 9. The CDR3 sequence: CAISEDRLARHTDTQYF. The CDR3 DNA reads TGTGCCATCAGTGAGGACAGACTAGCGCGACACACAGATACGCAGTATTTT.

The rearrangement joins TRBV7-2 to TRBJ1-2; 8 nucleotides match TRBD1. Germline V lookup: CDR1 SGHTA, CDR2 FQGNSA. V lost 5 bases and J lost 6; bases outside the gene matches: 5. This CDR3 contains 13 residues. The CDR3 loop reads CASSKDRDDGYTF. In nucleotides, the CDR3 is TGTGCCAGCAGCAAGGACAGGGATGATGGCTACACCTTC. Drawing the rest from reference TRBV7-2 and TRBJ1-2, the complete variable domain is GAGVSQSPSNKVTEKGKDVELRCDPISGHTALYWYRQSLGQGLEFLIYFQGNSAPDKSGLPSDRFSAERTGGSVSTLTIQRTQQEDSAVYLCASSKDRDDGYTFGSGTRLTVV.

The chain joins TRBV28 to TRBJ2-1; D remains ambiguous. V lost 4 bases to trimming and J lost 11 bases, with 18 bases between them. The germline V gene has CDR1 MDHEN and CDR2 SYDVKM. The CDR3 has 14 amino acids. The CDR3 here is CASSSPTKPGQQFF. In DNA form, the CDR3 reads TGTGCCAGCAGTTCACCTACGAAGCCGGGCCAGCAGTTCTTC.

The J gene is TRBJ1-6, the V gene TRBV7-9, with 9 nucleotides matching TRBD1. With 5 bases clipped from V and 10 bases from J, the junction kept 9 bases outside the gene matches. There are 15 residues in the CDR3. Germline V CDR1 and CDR2: SEHNR, FQNEAQ (reference sequence). The CDR3 nucleotides read TGTGCCAGCAGCCGGGGTACAGGGGGCAGGTCACCCCTCCACTTT. As protein: CASSRGTGGRSPLHF.

This clonotype came up a few times. The rearrangement joins TRBV20-1 to TRBJ2-7; 7 bases match TRBD2. J was trimmed by 3 bases and V by 6 bases; bases with no gene match: 8. Germline assignment: CDR1 DFQATT and CDR2 SNEGSKA (reference sequence). The CDR3 spans 13 residues. DNA of the CDR3: TGCAGTGCCCAAAGCGGGATTTACTACGAGCAGTACTTC. It yields the protein CSAQSGIYYEQYF.

The rearrangement uses TRBV28 and TRBJ2-1; D possibly uses TRBD1 or TRBD2 (5 bases each). V was shortened by 3 bases and J by 7 bases, with 13 bases between the two germline ends. From germline, CDR1 is MDHEN and CDR2 SYDVKM. The CDR3 is made up of 14 amino acids. CDR3 residues: CASSLPDWGNEQFF. The CDR3 bases are TGTGCCAGCAGTTTGCCCGATTGGGGGAATGAGCAGTTCTTC. Based on the CDR3 plus reference TRBV28 and TRBJ2-1, the full variable domain is DVKVTQSSRYLVKRTGEKVFLECVQDMDHENMFWYRQDPGLGLRLIYFSYDVKMKEKGDIPEGYSVSREKKERFSLILESASTNQTSMYLCASSLPDWGNEQFFGPGTRLTVL.

V gene TRBV7-2 combines with J gene TRBJ2-3; no clear D. The germline V gene has CDR1 SGHTA and CDR2 FQGNSA. Trimming took 1 base from V and 0 from J, leaving 11 bases between them. The CDR3 loop spans 16 amino acids. CDR3 region: CASSLDSARSTDTQYF. The CDR3 DNA reads as TGTGCCAGCAGCTTAGATTCGGCACGAAGCACAGATACGCAGTATTTT.

The table lists this clonotype with a few counts. The chain has TRBV4-2 and TRBJ2-7; TRBD1 might be the D (5 bases). In germline, CDR1 is LGHNA, CDR2 YNFKEQ. The CDR3 extends over 13 amino acids. The V gene lost 0 bases and the J gene lost 9 bases, with 12 bases spanning the gap. CDR3 in DNA: TGTGCCAGCAGCCAAGACCACCAGGGAAGGCAGTACTTC. This encodes CASSQDHQGRQYF.

This chain connects TRBV4-3 to TRBJ1-2; no firm D call. V lost 0 bases, J lost 7 bases, and 15 bases lay in between. CDR1 and CDR2 from the germline V gene are LGHNA and YSLEER. The CDR3 is 15 amino acids. The CDR3 coding sequence is TGCGCCAGCAGCCAAGAAGACACGGAGTACCTTGGCTACACCTTC. As protein: CASSQEDTEYLGYTF.

This chain uses TRBV7-2 with TRBJ2-3; 7 nucleotides agree with TRBD1. J gave up 3 bases and V 5 bases, and 17 bases lay outside the gene matches. Germline-derived CDR1 and CDR2 are SGHTA and FQGNSA. The CDR3 consists of 18 residues. The CDR3: CASSQDRWGSQGTDTQYF. The CDR3, as DNA: TGTGCCAGCAGCCAAGACCGGTGGGGGTCACAGGGGACAGATACGCAGTATTTT.

The V call is TRBV6-5, the J call TRBJ1-2, with D perhaps matching TRBD1 (5 bases). The V gene's germline CDR1 is MNHEY and CDR2 SVGAGI. V lost 6 bases and J 4 bases, leaving 15 bases between the germline ends. This CDR3 spans 14 amino acids. This chain's CDR3 is CASRRQGGSYGYTF. CDR3 DNA sequence: TGTGCCAGCAGGCGGCAGGGCGGAAGCTATGGCTACACCTTC.

With respect to this clonotype: One junction end does not reproduce the germline sequence, and a read error may be involved. As DNA, the CDR3 is TGTGCCAGCTCGCCACGGTTGGGACAGGATTCTCCCGGGGAGCTGTTTTTT. This translates into CASSPRLGQDSPGELFF. The chain joins TRBV18 to TRBJ2-2, with 8 bases lining up with TRBD1. This CDR3 has 17 amino acids. The V gene's germline CDR1 is KGHSH and CDR2 LQKENI.

The J gene is TRBJ2-6, the V gene TRBV14; no clear D gene. In germline, CDR1 is SGHDN, CDR2 FVKESK. The germline V and J ends were trimmed by 5 bases and 0 bases, with 8 bases remaining between them. The CDR3 is 15 amino acids. The DNA for the CDR3 is TGTGCCAGCAGCGAACGACTCTCTGGGGCCAACGTCCTGACTTTC. Its translation is CASSERLSGANVLTF.

The J gene is TRBJ1-3, the V gene TRBV7-2; 9 bases are a match to TRBD1. V was clipped by 0 bases and J by 6 bases; unmatched bases: 6. This CDR3 is 16 amino acids long. CDR1 and CDR2 from the germline V gene are SGHTA and FQGNSA. The CDR3 sequence: CASSLAAGQGINTIYF. CDR3 nucleotides: TGTGCCAGCAGCTTAGCAGCGGGACAGGGTATAAACACCATATATTTT.

With respect to this clonotype: A single base separates this from a much larger clone, so it may be a read error. This chain connects TRBV4-2 to TRBJ2-1; D might be TRBD1 (5 bases). This CDR3 spans 12 amino acids. CDR1 and CDR2 (germline): LGHNA, YNFKEQ. The CDR3 sequence: CASSHKDNERFF. Here the CDR3 DNA reads TGTGCCAGCAGCCACAAGGACAATGAGCGGTTCTTC.